This TCR beta chain was identified in a study of PD-L1 blockade in urothelial cancer. Turning to the study itself: The year 2014 saw patients start atezolizumab, 1,200 mg intravenously every 3 weeks.

Time point of the sample: peripheral blood 6 weeks after treatment start. The CDR3 has 15 amino acids. Between the trimmed V and J ends, which lost 8 bases and 4 bases, there was a span of 21 bases. Germline values: CDR1 SGHVS, CDR2 FQNEAQ. TCRdb's copy holds only in-frame clones and misses some; the assay was immunoSEQ multiplex PCR. The sample lists 53,000 or so clones, about 88% occurring once. The sample consisted of PBMCs, taken around atezolizumab (anti-PD-L1) treatment. This sequence joins TRBV7-8 and TRBJ2-7; D is unresolved. The origin of this receptor is a man aged 55 to 70 with urothelial cancer. The CDR3: CASSSGVSQSYEQYF. The DNA of the CDR3 is TGTGCCAGCTCCTCAGGTGTCAGTCAGTCTTACGAGCAGTACTTC.